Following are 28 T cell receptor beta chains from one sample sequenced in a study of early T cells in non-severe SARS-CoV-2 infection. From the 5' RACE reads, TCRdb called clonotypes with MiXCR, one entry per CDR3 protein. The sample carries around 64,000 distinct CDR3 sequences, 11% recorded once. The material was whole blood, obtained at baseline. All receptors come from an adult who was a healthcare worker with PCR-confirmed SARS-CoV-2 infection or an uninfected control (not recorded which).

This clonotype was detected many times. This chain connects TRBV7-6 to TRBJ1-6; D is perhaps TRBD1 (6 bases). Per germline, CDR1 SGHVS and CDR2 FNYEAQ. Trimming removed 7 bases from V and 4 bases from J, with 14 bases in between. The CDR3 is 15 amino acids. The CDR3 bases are TGTGCCAGCACTCGTAACCAGGGGTATAATTCACCCCTCCACTTT. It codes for CASTRNQGYNSPLHF. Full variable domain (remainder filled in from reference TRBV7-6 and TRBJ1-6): GAGVSQSPRYKVTKRGQDVALRCDPISGHVSLYWYRQALGQGPEFLTYFNYEAQQDKSGLPNDRFSAERPEGSISTLTIQRTEQRDSAMYRCASTRNQGYNSPLHFGNGTRLTVT.

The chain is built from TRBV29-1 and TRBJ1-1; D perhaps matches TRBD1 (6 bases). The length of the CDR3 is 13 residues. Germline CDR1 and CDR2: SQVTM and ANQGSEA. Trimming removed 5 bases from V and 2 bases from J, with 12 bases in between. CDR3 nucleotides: TGCAGCGTTTCAACAGGGATTAACACTGAAGCTTTCTTT. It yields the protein CSVSTGINTEAFF.

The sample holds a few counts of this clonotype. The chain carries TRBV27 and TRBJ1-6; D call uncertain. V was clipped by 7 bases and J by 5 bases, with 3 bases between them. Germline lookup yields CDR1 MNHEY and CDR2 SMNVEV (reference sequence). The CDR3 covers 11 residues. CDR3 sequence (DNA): TGTGCCAGCAAGAATAATTCACCCCTCCACTTT. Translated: CASKNNSPLHF.

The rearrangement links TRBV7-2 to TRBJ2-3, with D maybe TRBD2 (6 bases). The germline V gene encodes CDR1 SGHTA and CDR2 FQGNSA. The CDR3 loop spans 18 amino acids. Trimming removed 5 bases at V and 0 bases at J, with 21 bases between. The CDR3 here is CASSLNPWEEDSTDTQYF. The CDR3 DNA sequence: TGTGCCAGCAGCCTTAACCCGTGGGAGGAGGACAGCACAGATACGCAGTATTTT.

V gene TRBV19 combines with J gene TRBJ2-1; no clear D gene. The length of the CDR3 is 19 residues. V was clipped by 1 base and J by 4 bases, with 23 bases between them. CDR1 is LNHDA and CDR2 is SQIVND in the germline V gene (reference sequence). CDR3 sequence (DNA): TGTGCCAGTAGTATAGGCGAAGGCCGTCCCATGGGTTCTTACAATGAGCAGTTCTTC. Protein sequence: CASSIGEGRPMGSYNEQFF.

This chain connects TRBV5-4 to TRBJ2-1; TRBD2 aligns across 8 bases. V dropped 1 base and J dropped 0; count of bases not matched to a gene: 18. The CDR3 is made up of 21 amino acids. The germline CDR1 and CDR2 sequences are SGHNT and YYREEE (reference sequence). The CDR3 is CASSLRASGRDFSGSYNEQFF. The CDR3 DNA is TGTGCCAGCAGCTTGAGAGCCTCCGGGAGGGACTTTTCCGGCTCCTACAATGAGCAGTTCTTC.

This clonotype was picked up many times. CDR3 nucleotide sequence: TGTGCCAGCAGCTGGCGCAGGGGTTCCTACAATGAGCAGTTCTTC. This codes for CASSWRRGSYNEQFF. The chain couples TRBV5-6 to TRBJ2-1, with D tentatively TRBD1 (6 bases). Germline V gives CDR1 SGHDT, CDR2 YYEEEE. The CDR3 sequence is 15 residues long. V was pared by 3 bases and J by 1 base, with 11 bases between. The whole variable domain, remainder taken from reference TRBV5-6 and TRBJ2-1, is DAGVTQSPTHLIKTRGQQVTLRCSPKSGHDTVSWYQQALGQGPQFIFQYYEEEERQRGNFPDRFSGHQFPNYSSELNVNALLLGDSALYLCASSWRRGSYNEQFFGPGTRLTVL.

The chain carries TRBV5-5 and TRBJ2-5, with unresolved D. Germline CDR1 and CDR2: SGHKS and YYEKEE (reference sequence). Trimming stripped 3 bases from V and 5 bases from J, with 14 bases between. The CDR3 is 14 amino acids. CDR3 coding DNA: TGTGCCAGCAGCTCGTTACAGATGTTGGAGACCCAGTACTTC. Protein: CASSSLQMLETQYF.

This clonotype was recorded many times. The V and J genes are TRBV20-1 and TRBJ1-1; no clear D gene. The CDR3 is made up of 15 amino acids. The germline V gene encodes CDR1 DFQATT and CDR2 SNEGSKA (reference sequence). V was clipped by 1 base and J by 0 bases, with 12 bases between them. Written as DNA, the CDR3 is TGCAGTGCTAGAGGAGAATCCCTTATGAACACTGAAGCTTTCTTT. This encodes CSARGESLMNTEAFF.

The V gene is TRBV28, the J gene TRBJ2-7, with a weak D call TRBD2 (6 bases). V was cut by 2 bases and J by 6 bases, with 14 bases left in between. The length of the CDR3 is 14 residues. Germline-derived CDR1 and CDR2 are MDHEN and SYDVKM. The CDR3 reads CASSLVSTRSEQYF. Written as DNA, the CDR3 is TGTGCCAGCAGTTTAGTCTCGACTAGATCCGAGCAGTACTTC.

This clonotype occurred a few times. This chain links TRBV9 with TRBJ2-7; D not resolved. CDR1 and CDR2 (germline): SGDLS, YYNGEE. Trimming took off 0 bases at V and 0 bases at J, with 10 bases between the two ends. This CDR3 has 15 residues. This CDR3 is CASSVEEGPSYEQYF. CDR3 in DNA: TGTGCCAGCAGCGTAGAGGAAGGTCCCTCCTACGAGCAGTACTTC.

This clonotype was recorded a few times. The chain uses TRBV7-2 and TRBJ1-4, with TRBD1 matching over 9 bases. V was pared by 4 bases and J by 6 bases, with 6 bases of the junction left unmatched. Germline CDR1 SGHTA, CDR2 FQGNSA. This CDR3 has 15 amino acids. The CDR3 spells CASSSTGGAYEKLFF. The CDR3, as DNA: TGTGCCAGCAGCTCTACAGGGGGCGCATATGAAAAACTGTTTTTT.

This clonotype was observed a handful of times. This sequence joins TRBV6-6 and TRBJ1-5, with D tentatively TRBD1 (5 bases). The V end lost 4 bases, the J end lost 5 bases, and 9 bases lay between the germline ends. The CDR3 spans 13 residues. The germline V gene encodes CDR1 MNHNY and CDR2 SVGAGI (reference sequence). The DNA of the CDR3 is TGTGCCAGCAGTTCGGGACGGGATCAGCCCCAGCATTTT. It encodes CASSSGRDQPQHF.

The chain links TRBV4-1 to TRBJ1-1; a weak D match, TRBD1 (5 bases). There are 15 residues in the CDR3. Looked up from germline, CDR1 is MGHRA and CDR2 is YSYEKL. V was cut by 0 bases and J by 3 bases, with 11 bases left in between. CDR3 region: CASSQDPGSYTEAFF. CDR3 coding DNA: TGCGCCAGCAGCCAAGATCCAGGGTCTTACACTGAAGCTTTCTTT.

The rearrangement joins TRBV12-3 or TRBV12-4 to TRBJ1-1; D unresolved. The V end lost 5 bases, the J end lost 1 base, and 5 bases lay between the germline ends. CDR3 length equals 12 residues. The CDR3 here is CASSARNTEAFF. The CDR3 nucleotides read TGTGCCAGCAGTGCTCGGAACACTGAAGCTTTCTTT.

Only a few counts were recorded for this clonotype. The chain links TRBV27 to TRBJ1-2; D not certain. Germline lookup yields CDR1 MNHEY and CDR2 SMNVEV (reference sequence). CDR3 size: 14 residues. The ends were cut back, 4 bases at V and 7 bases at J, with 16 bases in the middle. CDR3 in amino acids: CASSYGRLASGYTF. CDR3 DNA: TGTGCCAGCAGTTATGGCAGGTTAGCCTCTGGCTACACCTTC.

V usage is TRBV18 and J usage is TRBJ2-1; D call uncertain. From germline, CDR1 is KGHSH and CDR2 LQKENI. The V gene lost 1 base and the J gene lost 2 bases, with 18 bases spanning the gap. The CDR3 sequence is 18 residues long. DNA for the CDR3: TGTGCCAGCTCACCACTTCTAACCCCCCGCTTCGCCTACAATGAGCAGTTCTTC. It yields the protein CASSPLLTPRFAYNEQFF.

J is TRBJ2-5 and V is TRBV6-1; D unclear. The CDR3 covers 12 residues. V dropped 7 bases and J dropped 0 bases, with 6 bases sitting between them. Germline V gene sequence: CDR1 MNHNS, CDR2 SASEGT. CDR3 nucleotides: TGTGCCAGCATAAGAGACCAAGAGACCCAGTACTTC. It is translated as CASIRDQETQYF.

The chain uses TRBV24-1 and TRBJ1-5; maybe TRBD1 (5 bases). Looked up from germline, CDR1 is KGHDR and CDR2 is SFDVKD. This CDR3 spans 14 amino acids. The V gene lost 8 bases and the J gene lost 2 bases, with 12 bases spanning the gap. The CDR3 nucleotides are TGTGCCACCATTGGTCAGGGCGGCAATCAGCCCCAGCATTTT. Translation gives CATIGQGGNQPQHF.

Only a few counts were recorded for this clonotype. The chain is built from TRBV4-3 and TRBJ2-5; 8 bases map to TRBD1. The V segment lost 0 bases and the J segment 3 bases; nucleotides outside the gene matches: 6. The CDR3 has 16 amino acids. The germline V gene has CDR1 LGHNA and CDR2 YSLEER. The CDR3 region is CASSQERTGIEETQYF. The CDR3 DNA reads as TGCGCCAGCAGCCAAGAGAGGACAGGGATTGAAGAGACCCAGTACTTC.

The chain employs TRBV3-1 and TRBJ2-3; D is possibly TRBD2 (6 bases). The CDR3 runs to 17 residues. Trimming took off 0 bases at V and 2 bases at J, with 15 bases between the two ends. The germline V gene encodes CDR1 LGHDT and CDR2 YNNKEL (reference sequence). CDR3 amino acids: CASSQDLSGLNTDTQYF. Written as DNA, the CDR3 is TGTGCCAGCAGCCAAGATTTGAGCGGGCTCAACACAGATACGCAGTATTTT.

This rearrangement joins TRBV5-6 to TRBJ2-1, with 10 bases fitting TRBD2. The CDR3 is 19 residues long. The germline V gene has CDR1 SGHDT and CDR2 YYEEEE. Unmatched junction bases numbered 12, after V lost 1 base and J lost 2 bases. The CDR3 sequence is CASSLSLAGGLGPYNEQFF. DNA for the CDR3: TGTGCCAGCAGCTTGAGCTTAGCGGGAGGTTTGGGTCCCTACAATGAGCAGTTCTTC.

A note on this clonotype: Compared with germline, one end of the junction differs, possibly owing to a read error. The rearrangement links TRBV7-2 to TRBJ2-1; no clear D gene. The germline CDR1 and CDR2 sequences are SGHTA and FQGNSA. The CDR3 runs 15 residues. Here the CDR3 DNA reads TGTGTCAGCAGCTTTCGGGTAGGCAGCTACAATGAGCAGTTCTTC. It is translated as CVSSFRVGSYNEQFF.

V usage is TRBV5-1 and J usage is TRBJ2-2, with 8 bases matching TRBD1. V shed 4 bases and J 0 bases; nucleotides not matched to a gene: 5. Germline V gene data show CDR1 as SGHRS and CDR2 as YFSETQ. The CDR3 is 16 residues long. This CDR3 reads CASSGPGQANTGELFF. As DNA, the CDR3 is TGCGCCAGCAGCGGCCCGGGACAGGCGAACACCGGGGAGCTGTTTTTT. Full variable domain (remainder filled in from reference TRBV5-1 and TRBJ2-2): KAGVTQTPRYLIKTRGQQVTLSCSPISGHRSVSWYQQTPGQGLQFLFEYFSETQRNKGNFPGRFSGRQFSNSRSEMNVSTLELGDSALYLCASSGPGQANTGELFFGEGSRLTVL.

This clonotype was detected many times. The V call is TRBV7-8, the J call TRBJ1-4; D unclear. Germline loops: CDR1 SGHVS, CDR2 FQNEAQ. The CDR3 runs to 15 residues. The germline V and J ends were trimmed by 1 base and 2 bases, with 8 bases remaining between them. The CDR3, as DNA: TGTGCCAGCAGCTTAGTTGGGAACACTAATGAAAAACTGTTTTTT. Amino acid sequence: CASSLVGNTNEKLFF.

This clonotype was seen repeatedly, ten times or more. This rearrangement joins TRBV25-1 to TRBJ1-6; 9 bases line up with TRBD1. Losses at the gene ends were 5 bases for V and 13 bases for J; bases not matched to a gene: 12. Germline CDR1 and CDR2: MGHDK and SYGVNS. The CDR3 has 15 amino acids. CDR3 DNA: TGTGCCAGCAGTTCGGGACAGGGCTCAGGATCCCCCCTCCACTTT. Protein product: CASSSGQGSGSPLHF. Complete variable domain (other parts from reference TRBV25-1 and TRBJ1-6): EADIYQTPRYLVIGTGKKITLECSQTMGHDKMYWYQQDPGMELHLIHYSYGVNSTEKGDLSSESTVSRIRTEHFPLTLESARPSHTSQYLCASSSGQGSGSPLHFGNGTRLTVT.

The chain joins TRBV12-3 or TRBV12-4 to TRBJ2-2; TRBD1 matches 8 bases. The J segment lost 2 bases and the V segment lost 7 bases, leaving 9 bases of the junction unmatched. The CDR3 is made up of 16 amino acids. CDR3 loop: CASNLWGQVNTGELFF. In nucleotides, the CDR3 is TGTGCCAGCAATCTGTGGGGACAGGTCAACACCGGGGAGCTGTTTTTT.

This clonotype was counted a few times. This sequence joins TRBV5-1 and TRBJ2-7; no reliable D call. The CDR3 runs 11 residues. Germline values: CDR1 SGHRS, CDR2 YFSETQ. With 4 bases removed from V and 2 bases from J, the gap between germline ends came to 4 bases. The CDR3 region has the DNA TGCGCCAGCAGCGTTACCTACGAGCAGTACTTC. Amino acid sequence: CASSVTYEQYF.